The clone carrying this TCR beta chain came up many times. This entry comes from a study of CD4 and CD8 cells across lung adenocarcinoma regions. Localized lung adenocarcinoma, a non-small cell lung cancer, affected the donors. TCRdb reprocessed the PCR reads with MiXCR, giving one entry per CDR3 protein. Among about 25,000 distinct CDR3 sequences, about 50% were seen once, and the ten largest hold 40% to 50%. CDR1 is ENHRY, CDR2 SYGVKD, per germline. The CDR3 spans 13 residues. The chain is built from TRBV10-3 and TRBJ2-1; 7 bases match TRBD1. The J call may not be correct, given that the DNA end is closer to TRBJ2-7. The clonotype comes from a male donor with lung adenocarcinoma. The CD4 and CD8 labels of this study may be unreliable. Sequenced input: CD8+ T cells from the center of a lung tumor. CDR3 sequence (DNA): TGTGCCATCAGTGGGGACAGCACCTACGAGCAGTACTTC. Translating gives CAISGDSTYEQYF.